What follows are 3 T cell receptor beta chains derived from one specimen sequenced in a study of blood T cell repertoires in COVID-19. Clones were read by immunoSEQ multiplex PCR, and TCRdb kept only the in-frame ones, dropping some. The sample contains 100,000 to 150,000 clones, around four fifths of which appear only once. The sample comprised peripheral blood. The receptors originated from a man at least 80 years old with active or convalescent COVID-19.

The chain carries TRBV7-3 and TRBJ1-2; D remains ambiguous. V was pared by 2 bases and J by 8 bases, with 9 bases between. The CDR3 spans 12 residues. The V gene's germline CDR1 is SGHTA and CDR2 FQGTGA. CDR3 sequence (DNA): TGTGCCAGCAGCTTATATGACTGGGGCTACACCTTC. Protein: CASSLYDWGYTF.

This clone was seen repeatedly, ten times or more. The V gene is TRBV6-4, the J gene TRBJ2-1; 9 nucleotides agree with TRBD1. CDR1 is MRHNA and CDR2 is SNTAGT in the germline V gene. V lost 4 bases and J lost 6; bases outside the gene matches: 10. The CDR3 is 16 amino acids. CDR3 in amino acids: CASSARPGTGPNEQFF. For the CDR3, the DNA is TGTGCCAGCAGTGCTCGTCCCGGGACAGGGCCCAATGAGCAGTTCTTC.

A note on this clone: The junction differs from germline at one of its ends, possibly a read error. The V call is TRBV7-8, the J call TRBJ1-3; D may be TRBD1 (6 bases). The germline V gene encodes CDR1 SGHVS and CDR2 FQNEAQ. CDR3 length: 15 residues. CDR3 sequence: CASSLGTTSGNTIYF. DNA for the CDR3: TGTGCCAGCAGTTTAGGGACAACCTCTGGAAACACCATATATTTT. The full variable domain, its missing parts supplied by reference TRBV7-8 and TRBJ1-3, is GAGVSQSPRYKVAKRGQDVALRCDPISGHVSLFWYQQALGQGPEFLTYFQNEAQLDKSGLPSDRFFAERPEGSVSTLKIQRTQQEDSAVYLCASSLGTTSGNTIYFGEGSWLTVV.